The following is a T cell receptor beta chain sequence with its context. Its antigen remains unidentified. Data came from immunoSEQ multiplex PCR; TCRdb stores just in-frame clones and leaves some out. The profile covers tens of thousands of clones, with roughly 70% appearing a single time and approximately 22% taken by the ten largest. The source of the sample is a study of vaccination effects on CD4 cells after COVID-19. Within the ViraFEST assay, antigen-specific CD4+ T cells underwent expansion with viral peptide pools prior to sequencing. On roughly day 10 of culture, CD4+ T cells were separated out. The healthy vaccine recipients, who had no prior SARS-CoV-2 infection, showed negative nucleocapsid antibodies. Trimming pared 3 bases from V and 3 bases from J, leaving 11 bases between. This CDR3 has 14 amino acids. CDR1 is LGHNA, CDR2 YNFKEQ, per germline.

The receptor comes from a human donor who received a COVID-19 vaccine. The gene calls are TRBV4-2 and TRBJ1-2; weak D call: TRBD1 (5 bases). Here the sequenced sample was CD4+ T cells from PBMCs cultured with SARS-CoV-2 spike peptides, taken before COVID-19 vaccination. In nucleotides, the CDR3 is TGTGCCAGCAGCCAGCAGGGCTACGACTATGGCTACACCTTC. Protein: CASSQQGYDYGYTF.